The 28 T cell receptor beta chains reported below all come from one sample, sequenced in a study of blood T cells in healthy people across ages. A second PCR, run for about 7 to 11 cycles, used a sample-barcoded 5' primer plus a J-beta primer mix. From the 5' RACE reads, TCRdb called clonotypes with MiXCR, one entry per CDR3 protein. Among 920,000 or so distinct CDR3 sequences listed, 40% to 45% were seen once. Sequencing was carried out using blood. The receptors come from a woman in her sixties in good health.

This sequence joins TRBV20-1 and TRBJ1-1, with D possibly being TRBD1 (6 bases). Germline CDR1 reads DFQATT; CDR2 reads SNEGSKA (reference sequence). This CDR3 contains 14 residues. The V end was cut by 1 base, the J end by 0 bases, with 9 bases between. The CDR3: CSARAGQMNTEAFF. CDR3 DNA: TGCAGTGCTAGAGCCGGACAGATGAACACTGAAGCTTTCTTT.

This clonotype was detected ten times or more. CDR3 loop: CASSIDSSYEQYF. CDR3 in DNA: TGTGCCAGCAGTATAGACAGCTCCTACGAGCAGTACTTC. The chain joins TRBV28 to TRBJ2-7, with D possibly matching TRBD1 (5 bases). Per the germline V gene, CDR1 is MDHEN and CDR2 is SYDVKM. The CDR3 is 13 amino acids. The V end lost 5 bases, the J end lost 0 bases, and 8 bases lay between the germline ends.

The rearrangement links TRBV2 to TRBJ2-5, with unresolved D. The J call could be wrong; TRBJ2-7 is a better fit for the DNA end. Germline values: CDR1 SNHLY, CDR2 FYNNEI. The CDR3 is 12 amino acids. CDR3 in DNA: TGTGCCAGCATCCCCTACCTCTACGAGCAGTACTTC. Translation: CASIPYLYEQYF.

This clonotype was detected many times. The chain combines TRBV11-1 with TRBJ2-6; D is ambiguous. Germline loops: CDR1 SGHAT, CDR2 FQDESV (reference sequence). This CDR3 is built from 15 residues. Trimming pared 3 bases from V and 1 base from J, leaving 7 bases between. The DNA for the CDR3 is TGTGCCAGCAGCTTTATAGGGTCTGGGGCCAACGTCCTGACTTTC. Amino acid sequence: CASSFIGSGANVLTF.

The CDR3 sequence is CASSLYPANSNQPQHF. CDR3 bases: TGTGCCAGCAGCTTATATCCAGCGAATAGCAATCAGCCCCAGCATTTT. The chain links TRBV7-6 to TRBJ1-5; D gene uncertain. The germline V and J ends were trimmed by 2 bases and 0 bases, with 11 bases remaining between them. CDR3 length: 16 residues. The germline V gene has CDR1 SGHVS and CDR2 FNYEAQ.

The chain links TRBV6-2 or TRBV6-3 to TRBJ1-1; D call uncertain. The ends were cut back, 0 bases at V and 6 bases at J, with 8 bases in the middle. CDR1 is MNHEY and CDR2 is SVGEGT in the germline V gene. The CDR3 consists of 13 residues. The DNA for the CDR3 is TGTGCCAGCAGTTACTCGGGTATGCCTGAAGCTTTCTTT. This codes for CASSYSGMPEAFF.

This clonotype came up a few times. J is TRBJ2-1 and V is TRBV27, with 9 positions matching TRBD2. The CDR3 has 13 residues. Per germline, CDR1 MNHEY and CDR2 SMNVEV (reference sequence). The ends lost 7 bases at V and 9 bases at J; junction bases unmatched: 7. The CDR3 protein is CASNSGSVTEQFF. For the CDR3, the DNA is TGTGCCAGCAATAGCGGGAGCGTTACTGAGCAGTTCTTC.

A single count supports this clonotype. The V and J genes are TRBV11-2 and TRBJ2-3, with D perhaps matching TRBD2 (5 bases). Germline V gene data show CDR1 as SGHAT and CDR2 as FQNNGV. The CDR3 length is 17 residues. Trimming left V 3 bases short and J 4 bases short, with 20 bases between. The CDR3 coding sequence is TGTGCCAGCAGCTTCGGAGGCGCAGCGGTCGACGCAGATACGCAGTATTTT. It yields the protein CASSFGGAAVDADTQYF.

The chain couples TRBV6-5 to TRBJ1-6; D perhaps matches TRBD1 (5 bases). The V gene's germline CDR1 is MNHEY and CDR2 SVGAGI. V shed 6 bases and J shed 10 bases, with 16 bases lying between them. The CDR3 is 14 amino acids. Written as DNA, the CDR3 is TGTGCCAGCAGCAGGGTGTCGGGTGGATCACCCCTCCACTTT. This translates into CASSRVSGGSPLHF.

This clonotype was picked up many times. V is TRBV7-2 and J is TRBJ2-3; D is unclear. Germline V gene lookup returns CDR1 SGHTA and CDR2 FQGNSA. The V end was cut by 0 bases, the J end by 2 bases, with 9 bases between. CDR3 length: 15 amino acids. CDR3 sequence reads: CASSLAAAPTDTQYF. The CDR3 DNA reads TGTGCCAGCAGCTTAGCGGCAGCCCCCACAGATACGCAGTATTTT.

About this clonotype: A far more abundant clone sits one base away, making this likely a read error. V gene TRBV7-2 combines with J gene TRBJ2-1; D is possibly TRBD1 or TRBD2 (5 bases each). Germline V gene data show CDR1 as SGHTA and CDR2 as FQGNSA. The CDR3 runs 12 residues. The CDR3 is CASSLGGDERFF. CDR3 in DNA: TGTGCCAGCAGCTTAGGAGGGGATGAGCGGTTCTTC.

V gene TRBV11-2 combines with J gene TRBJ2-7; 11 nucleotides line up with TRBD2. This CDR3 region has 16 residues. V dropped 2 bases and J dropped 2; count of bases not matched to a gene: 5. From germline, CDR1 is SGHAT and CDR2 FQNNGV. The CDR3 spells CASSLTGTSGTYEQYF. CDR3 sequence (DNA): TGTGCCAGCAGCTTAACCGGGACTAGCGGAACCTACGAGCAGTACTTC.

The chain couples TRBV18 to TRBJ1-2; 7 positions agree with TRBD1. The CDR3 is 14 amino acids. Trimming took 2 bases from V and 5 from J; bases not matched to a gene: 5. Germline loops: CDR1 KGHSH, CDR2 LQKENI. CDR3 sequence (DNA): TGTGCCAGCTCACCAGACAGGGAGGGGTATGGCTACACCTTC. Protein: CASSPDREGYGYTF.

This rearrangement joins TRBV29-1 to TRBJ2-7; TRBD2 aligns across 11 bases. There are 14 residues in the CDR3. Germline V gene sequence: CDR1 SQVTM, CDR2 ANQGSEA. J lost 7 bases, V lost 4 bases, and 9 bases had no gene match. This chain's CDR3 is CSVVLLAGESEQYF. For the CDR3, the DNA is TGCAGCGTTGTGCTACTAGCGGGAGAGAGTGAGCAGTACTTC.

This clonotype occurred many times. V gene TRBV7-9 combines with J gene TRBJ2-5; 9 bases line up with TRBD2. CDR1 is SEHNR, CDR2 FQNEAQ, per germline (reference sequence). V lost 3 bases and J lost 2; bases outside the gene matches: 4. The CDR3 is 15 residues long. CDR3 in amino acids: CASSLSAGGQETQYF. The CDR3 DNA reads TGTGCCAGCAGCTTGTCGGCGGGAGGGCAAGAGACCCAGTACTTC.

The chain has TRBV7-9 and TRBJ2-7; D possibly corresponds to TRBD1 (5 bases). Deletions cut 1 base from V and 5 bases from J, with 15 bases between. This CDR3 is 15 amino acids long. The germline CDR1 and CDR2 sequences are SEHNR and FQNEAQ (reference sequence). The CDR3 sequence is CASSLVGANGHEQYF. In nucleotides, the CDR3 is TGTGCCAGCAGCTTAGTAGGGGCCAACGGCCACGAGCAGTACTTC.

The chain joins TRBV6-1 to TRBJ2-5; D may match TRBD1 or TRBD2 (5 bases each). This CDR3 region has 14 residues. The germline V and J ends were trimmed by 4 bases and 7 bases, with 16 bases remaining between them. The germline V gene has CDR1 MNHNS and CDR2 SASEGT. The CDR3 reads CASSGLAIQGTQYF. Here the CDR3 DNA reads TGTGCCAGCAGTGGATTAGCGATTCAGGGGACCCAGTACTTC.

The chain is built from TRBV5-4 and TRBJ2-7; D is unclear. V lost 4 bases and J lost 5, with 7 bases in between. The CDR3 length is 11 residues. Germline values: CDR1 SGHNT, CDR2 YYREEE (reference sequence). The CDR3, as DNA: TGTGCCAGCAGCAAATTTGACGAGCAGTACTTC. Its protein is CASSKFDEQYF.

The gene calls are TRBV9 and TRBJ1-4; D gene uncertain. The germline V gene has CDR1 SGDLS and CDR2 YYNGEE. Between the trimmed V and J ends, which lost 4 bases and 3 bases, there was a span of 13 bases. The CDR3 runs to 15 residues. CDR3 in amino acids: CASSPSAGSNEKLFF. The CDR3 bases are TGTGCCAGCAGCCCCTCAGCGGGTTCTAATGAAAAACTGTTTTTT.

Written as DNA, the CDR3 is TGTGCCAGCAGCTTAGCGCTGACTAGCGGGAGGGCGGTCAATGAGCAGTTCTTC. Residues: CASSLALTSGRAVNEQFF. The rearrangement joins TRBV11-2 to TRBJ2-1; 14 positions agree with TRBD2. The CDR3 loop spans 18 amino acids. Germline V CDR1 and CDR2: SGHAT, FQNNGV. J was trimmed by 6 bases and V by 1 base; bases with no gene match: 8.

The chain carries TRBV10-3 and TRBJ2-1, with 10 bases aligning to TRBD1. Trimming took 2 bases from V and 8 from J; bases not matched to a gene: 6. This CDR3 has 15 amino acids. CDR1 is ENHRY, CDR2 SYGVKD, per germline. Here the CDR3 reads CAISETGDRGHEQFF. CDR3 in DNA: TGTGCCATCAGTGAGACTGGGGACAGGGGCCATGAGCAGTTCTTC.

The J gene is TRBJ2-3, the V gene TRBV20-1; 7 nucleotides match TRBD2. V trimming: 2 bases; J trimming: 0 bases; junction bases outside the gene matches: 8. Germline loops: CDR1 DFQATT, CDR2 SNEGSKA (reference sequence). This CDR3 comprises 16 residues. The CDR3 region is CSARRLAMFSTDTQYF. The CDR3 DNA follows: TGCAGTGCTAGAAGACTAGCTATGTTTAGCACAGATACGCAGTATTTT.

This sequence joins TRBV30 and TRBJ2-7; 9 positions match TRBD1. CDR3 length equals 15 residues. Germline CDR1 is GTSNPN and CDR2 is SVGIG (reference sequence). The ends lost 2 bases at V and 5 bases at J; junction bases unmatched: 10. The CDR3 protein is CAWSRKDRGGDEQYF. CDR3 sequence (DNA): TGTGCCTGGAGTCGAAAAGACAGGGGGGGAGACGAGCAGTACTTC.

The chain combines TRBV20-1 with TRBJ2-4, with 7 bases identical to TRBD1. This CDR3 contains 15 residues. J lost 0 bases, V lost 1 base, and 3 bases had no gene match. The V gene's germline CDR1 is DFQATT and CDR2 SNEGSKA (reference sequence). DNA for the CDR3: TGCAGTGCTAGAGGGGACAGCGTAGCCAAAAACATTCAGTACTTC. This sequence encodes CSARGDSVAKNIQYF.

Remarks on this clonotype: Being one base from a much bigger clone, this may be a read error. V usage is TRBV7-2 and J usage is TRBJ2-7; D uncertain. V was pared by 6 bases and J by 2 bases, with 14 bases between. From germline, CDR1 is SGHTA and CDR2 FQGNSA. The CDR3 covers 14 residues. The CDR3 spells CASSPPRSPYEQYF. The CDR3, as DNA: TGTGCCAGCAGTCCACCCAGGAGCCCCTACGAGCAGTACTTC.

The chain joins TRBV25-1 to TRBJ2-1; D ambiguous. The CDR3 sequence is 17 residues long. From germline, CDR1 is MGHDK and CDR2 SYGVNS. Between the trimmed V and J ends, which lost 2 bases and 0 bases, there was a span of 14 bases. This CDR3 is CASSEAPGFSSYNEQFF. The CDR3, as DNA: TGTGCCAGCAGTGAAGCCCCCGGGTTTAGCTCCTACAATGAGCAGTTCTTC.

The chain couples TRBV6-2 or TRBV6-3 to TRBJ2-1, with TRBD1 matching 7 bases. J was trimmed by 8 bases and V by 8 bases; bases with no gene match: 15. The CDR3 runs to 15 residues. The germline CDR1 and CDR2 sequences are MNHEY and SVGEGT. CDR3 sequence reads: CASLDRQGVSDEQFF. DNA of the CDR3: TGTGCCAGCCTAGACAGGCAGGGGGTATCGGATGAGCAGTTCTTC.

This clonotype has just a few counts. The rearrangement uses TRBV29-1 and TRBJ2-5; 7 bases map to TRBD2. The CDR3 consists of 12 residues. Germline V CDR1 and CDR2: SQVTM, ANQGSEA. V gave up 6 bases and J gave up 5 bases; unmatched junction bases: 6. Here the CDR3 DNA reads TGCAGCGTCGATAAGGGAGGGGAGACCCAGTACTTC. It specifies CSVDKGGETQYF.